The TCR beta chain described here comes from a study of spatial heterogeneity in lung cancer. This clonotype was counted a few times. Its antigen is as yet unknown. CDR1 is SGHRS, CDR2 YFSETQ, per germline. There are 15 residues in the CDR3. The V gene lost 0 bases and the J gene lost 2 bases, with 12 bases spanning the gap. Study conclusions and caveats: Ubiquitous expanded tumor TCRs showed up in blood more at resection than follow-up.

Individual TCR cDNA molecules each bore their own unique molecular identifier. TCRdb reprocessed the 5' RACE reads via MiXCR and lists one record per CDR3 protein. The sample has tens of thousands of distinct CDR3 sequences; roughly 13% are singletons. Sample time point: sample taken at primary tumor resection. Extraction of whole RNA from tumor, nontumor lung or frozen PBMC preceded unsorted sequencing. The sample was PBMCs, taken at surgery. This chain uses TRBV5-1 with TRBJ2-7, with D possibly being TRBD1 (5 bases). The receptor comes from a male donor with early-stage non-small cell lung cancer. As DNA, the CDR3 is TGCGCCAGCAGCTTGGGGACATACCTACCCTACGAGCAGTACTTC. It is translated as CASSLGTYLPYEQYF.